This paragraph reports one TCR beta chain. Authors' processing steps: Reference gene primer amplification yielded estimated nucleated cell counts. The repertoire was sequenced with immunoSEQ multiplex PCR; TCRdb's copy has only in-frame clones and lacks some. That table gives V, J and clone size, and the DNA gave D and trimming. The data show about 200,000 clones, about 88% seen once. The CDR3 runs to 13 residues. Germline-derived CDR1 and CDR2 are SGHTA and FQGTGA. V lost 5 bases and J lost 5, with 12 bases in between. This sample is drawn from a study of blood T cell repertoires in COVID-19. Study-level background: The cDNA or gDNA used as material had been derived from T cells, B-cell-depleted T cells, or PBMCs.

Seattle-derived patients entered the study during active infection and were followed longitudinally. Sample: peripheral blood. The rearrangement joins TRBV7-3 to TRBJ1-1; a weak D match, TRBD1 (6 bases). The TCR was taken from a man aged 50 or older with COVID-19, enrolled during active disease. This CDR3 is CASSGYRDTEAFF. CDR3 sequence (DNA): TGTGCCAGCAGCGGCTACAGGGATACTGAAGCTTTCTTT.